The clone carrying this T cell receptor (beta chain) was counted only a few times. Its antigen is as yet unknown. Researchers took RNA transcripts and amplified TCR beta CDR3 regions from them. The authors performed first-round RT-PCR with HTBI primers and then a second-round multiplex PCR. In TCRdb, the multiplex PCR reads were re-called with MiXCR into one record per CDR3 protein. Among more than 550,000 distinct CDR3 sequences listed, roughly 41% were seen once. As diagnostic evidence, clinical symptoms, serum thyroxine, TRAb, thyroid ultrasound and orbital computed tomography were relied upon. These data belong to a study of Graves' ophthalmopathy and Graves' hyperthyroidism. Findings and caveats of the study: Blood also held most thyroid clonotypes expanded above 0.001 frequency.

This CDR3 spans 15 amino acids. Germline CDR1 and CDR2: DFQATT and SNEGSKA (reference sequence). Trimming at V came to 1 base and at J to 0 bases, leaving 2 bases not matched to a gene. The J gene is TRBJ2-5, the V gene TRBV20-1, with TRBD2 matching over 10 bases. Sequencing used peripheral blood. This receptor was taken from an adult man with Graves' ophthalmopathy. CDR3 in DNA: TGCAGTGCTAGAGGGACTAGCGGTTACCAAGAGACCCAGTACTTC. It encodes CSARGTSGYQETQYF.